These 17 T cell receptor beta chains share one sample of origin, sequenced in a study of CD8+ T cells in alopecia areata. Investigators isolated RNA and reverse transcribed it into cDNA to act as the sequencing template. The assay was immunoSEQ multiplex PCR, and TCRdb's table has in-frame clones only and misses some. This table has about 74,000 clones, 25% to 35% appearing once. Treatment here: oral pan-JAK inhibitor, 5-10 mg twice daily. The material sequenced was CD8+ T cells sorted from blood, taken at week 4, from a patient treated with tofacitinib. These receptors all stem from a human donor with alopecia areata.

The rearrangement joins TRBV11-2 to TRBJ2-7; unclear D gene. Trimming took 1 base from V and 1 from J, leaving 8 bases between them. Germline lookup yields CDR1 SGHAT and CDR2 FQNNGV. CDR3 length: 14 residues. The DNA of the CDR3 is TGTGCCAGCAGCTTAGGTCCCGGATCCTACGAGCAGTACTTC. Amino acids: CASSLGPGSYEQYF.

This clone was recorded a few times. The rearrangement joins TRBV28 to TRBJ2-7; D uncertain. The V and J ends lost 7 bases and 4 bases respectively, with 11 bases between them. The CDR3 covers 12 residues. In germline, CDR1 is MDHEN, CDR2 SYDVKM. The CDR3 nucleotides read TGTGCCAGCACCGACCCCGGTTACGAGCAGTACTTC. This translates into CASTDPGYEQYF.

The chain is built from TRBV2 and TRBJ2-3; D gene ambiguous. There are 15 residues in the CDR3. Deletions cut 1 base from V and 0 bases from J, with 8 bases between. Germline CDR1 reads SNHLY; CDR2 reads FYNNEI. The CDR3 DNA reads as TGTGCCAGCAGTGAAGACAGATCTAGCACAGATACGCAGTATTTT. Encoded protein: CASSEDRSSTDTQYF.

The V and J genes are TRBV30 and TRBJ1-1; D is perhaps TRBD1 (6 bases). Germline V gene sequence: CDR1 GTSNPN, CDR2 SVGIG (reference sequence). Deletions cut 5 bases from V and 5 bases from J, with 18 bases between. The CDR3 covers 14 residues. Here the CDR3 reads CAWRLGGRGTEAFF. Here the CDR3 DNA reads TGTGCCTGGCGCCTAGGGGGACGGGGGACTGAAGCTTTCTTT.

CDR3: CASSQDGRLAGGETQYF. The CDR3 DNA reads TGCGCCAGCAGCCAAGATGGTCGACTAGCGGGCGGAGAGACCCAGTACTTC. The chain carries TRBV4-1 and TRBJ2-5, with 10 bases matching TRBD2. The CDR3 runs to 17 residues. V dropped 0 bases and J dropped 4; count of bases not matched to a gene: 8. Germline V gene lookup returns CDR1 MGHRA and CDR2 YSYEKL.

V usage is TRBV15 and J usage is TRBJ2-3; D is ambiguous. Per the germline V gene, CDR1 is LNHNV and CDR2 is YYDKDF (reference sequence). CDR3 size: 16 residues. The germline V and J ends were trimmed by 0 bases and 2 bases, with 12 bases remaining between them. CDR3 DNA: TGTGCCACCAGCAGAGATCTAAGGGTAGTCACAGATACGCAGTATTTT. Translating gives CATSRDLRVVTDTQYF. Combining the CDR3 with reference TRBV15 and TRBJ2-3 gives the whole variable domain DAMVIQNPRYQVTQFGKPVTLSCSQTLNHNVMYWYQQKSSQAPKLLFHYYDKDFNNEADTPDNFQSRRPNTSFCFLDIRSPGLGDTAMYLCATSRDLRVVTDTQYFGPGTRLTVL.

This clone was counted only a few times. This chain links TRBV29-1 with TRBJ2-1; TRBD2 agrees at 10 bases. The length of the CDR3 is 17 residues. Germline CDR1 SQVTM, CDR2 ANQGSEA. V was pared by 4 bases and J by 4 bases, with 13 bases of the junction left unmatched. CDR3 amino acids: CSVAGLANGWGYNEQFF. CDR3 in DNA: TGCAGCGTTGCGGGACTAGCGAACGGATGGGGGTACAATGAGCAGTTCTTC.

This clone has a handful of counts. The gene calls are TRBV9 and TRBJ2-7; possibly TRBD1 for D (5 bases). The CDR3 runs to 15 residues. V dropped 1 base and J dropped 4 bases, with 15 bases sitting between them. Germline loops: CDR1 SGDLS, CDR2 YYNGEE. CDR3 DNA: TGTGCCAGCAGCGTATCAGGGAATCGGAGATACGAGCAGTACTTC. Protein product: CASSVSGNRRYEQYF.

The chain combines TRBV4-1 with TRBJ2-2, with TRBD2 identical over 7 bases. V lost 4 bases to trimming and J lost 4 bases; unmatched junction nucleotides: 9. The length of the CDR3 is 16 residues. Looked up from germline, CDR1 is MGHRA and CDR2 is YSYEKL. This CDR3 is CASSLLGRESTGELFF. CDR3 sequence (DNA): TGCGCCAGCAGCCTCCTAGGGCGGGAGAGCACCGGGGAGCTGTTTTTT.

This clone showed up just a few times. The V gene is TRBV4-1, the J gene TRBJ2-7; the match to TRBD1 covers 9 bases. CDR3 size: 15 residues. V lost 5 bases, J lost 2 bases, and 7 bases stayed unmatched. Germline CDR1 reads MGHRA; CDR2 reads YSYEKL. The CDR3 reads CASSFDRTGAYEQYF. CDR3 DNA: TGCGCCAGCAGCTTTGACAGGACAGGGGCCTACGAGCAGTACTTC.

The table lists this clone with many counts. Relative to the germline gene, one junction end is altered; a read error may explain this. For the CDR3, the DNA is TGTGCTAGCAGCCCAGGGGAATCCTACAATGAGCAGTTCTTC. It yields the protein CASSPGESYNEQFF. V usage is TRBV7-7 and J usage is TRBJ2-1; D perhaps matches TRBD1 (6 bases). Germline CDR1 SSHAT, CDR2 FNYEAQ (reference sequence). This CDR3 region has 14 residues.

The genes are TRBV5-1 and TRBJ2-7; 10 bases fit TRBD2. This CDR3 comprises 16 residues. CDR1 and CDR2 (germline): SGHRS, YFSETQ. V gave up 0 bases and J gave up 2 bases; unmatched junction bases: 5. CDR3 nucleotide sequence: TGCGCCAGCAGCTTGGGGCTCAGCGGGAGGGCCTACGAGCAGTACTTC. Encoded protein: CASSLGLSGRAYEQYF.

This clone was detected only a few times. This chain joins TRBV28 and TRBJ2-3; D may be TRBD2 (6 bases). V was pared by 5 bases and J by 4 bases, with 13 bases between. Germline CDR1 MDHEN, CDR2 SYDVKM. The CDR3 consists of 14 residues. The CDR3 region has the DNA TGTGCCAGCAGTGGCACTAGCATCGCAGATACGCAGTATTTT. Its protein is CASSGTSIADTQYF.

In its sample, this clone was seen a few times. The rearrangement uses TRBV29-1 and TRBJ2-2, with D tentatively TRBD2 (5 bases). Looked up from germline, CDR1 is SQVTM and CDR2 is ANQGSEA. The CDR3 is 14 residues long. Trimming took off 7 bases at V and 0 bases at J, with 12 bases between the two ends. This CDR3 reads CSAEEGANTGELFF. CDR3 bases: TGCAGCGCAGAAGAGGGCGCGAACACCGGGGAGCTGTTTTTT.

This chain connects TRBV19 to TRBJ1-2, with a weak D call TRBD1 (6 bases). This CDR3 contains 12 residues. Trimming removed 7 bases at V and 8 bases at J, with 14 bases between. In germline, CDR1 is LNHDA, CDR2 SQIVND (reference sequence). The DNA of the CDR3 is TGTGCCAGTACCCAAGGGGGAAGAGGCTACACCTTC. Translation gives CASTQGGRGYTF.

This clone appeared a few times. This sequence joins TRBV6-1 and TRBJ1-1, with D uncertain. This CDR3 comprises 10 residues. Trimming took 1 base from V and 11 from J, leaving 5 bases between them. Looked up from germline, CDR1 is MNHNS and CDR2 is SASEGT. In nucleotides, the CDR3 is TGTGCCAGCAGTGAAGTGTACGCTTTCTTT. Its protein product is CASSEVYAFF.

The chain uses TRBV29-1 and TRBJ2-7; D not certain. This CDR3 contains 10 residues. Trimming stripped 7 bases from V and 2 bases from J, with 6 bases between. The germline gives CDR1 SQVTM, CDR2 ANQGSEA. CDR3 loop: CSDGAYEQYF. In DNA, the CDR3 is TGCAGCGATGGGGCCTACGAGCAGTACTTC.